The 16 T cell receptor beta chains reported below all come from one sample, sequenced in a study of Ad26.COV2.S vaccination and SARS-CoV-2 variants. TCRdb's copy holds only in-frame clones and misses some; the assay was immunoSEQ multiplex PCR. The data hold about 400,000 clones, with about 88% observed a single time. Described treatment: 15 to 20 received Ad26.COV2.S at low or high dose, single or two shots; 5 received placebo; per-sample allocation not given. Material that was analyzed had been drawn on day 63 after the first vaccine or placebo injection. Sequenced here: peripheral blood, sampled in a trial of Ad26.COV2.S vaccine versus placebo. The receptors were sampled from a person aged 18-65 years who received the Ad26.COV2.S COVID-19 vaccine or a placebo.

The chain carries TRBV7-3 and TRBJ2-5; D could derive from TRBD1 or TRBD2 (5 bases each). In germline, CDR1 is SGHTA, CDR2 FQGTGA. The CDR3 has 13 residues. Trimming took off 0 bases at V and 5 bases at J, with 7 bases between the two ends. The CDR3 spells CASSLTGTETQYF. The CDR3, as DNA: TGTGCCAGCAGCTTAACAGGGACGGAGACCCAGTACTTC.

This clone was detected a few times. The chain has TRBV7-9 and TRBJ2-5; 7 bases match TRBD2. Trimming cost V 10 bases and J 5 bases; bases outside gene matches: 10. This CDR3 is 13 amino acids long. Looked up from germline, CDR1 is SEHNR and CDR2 is FQNEAQ (reference sequence). Here the CDR3 reads CATGASGWETQYF. The CDR3 bases are TGTGCCACCGGGGCTAGCGGATGGGAGACCCAGTACTTC.

This chain connects TRBV28 to TRBJ2-6, with D possibly matching TRBD1 (6 bases). Trimming removed 8 bases at V and 1 base at J, with 9 bases between. The length of the CDR3 is 14 residues. Germline loops: CDR1 MDHEN, CDR2 SYDVKM. The CDR3 DNA sequence: TGTGCCAGCTCGACAGGATCTGGGGCCAACGTCCTGACTTTC. The encoded protein is CASSTGSGANVLTF.

This clone has more than one count but fewer than ten. The chain recombines TRBV11-3 with TRBJ2-7; D gene unclear. Germline V lookup: CDR1 SGHNT, CDR2 YENEEA. The CDR3 is 12 residues long. V lost 6 bases and J 6 bases, leaving 12 bases between the germline ends. As DNA, the CDR3 is TGTGCCAGCAGTCCCGAAGGCCCCGAGCAGTACTTC. The encoded protein is CASSPEGPEQYF.

The V gene is TRBV19, the J gene TRBJ2-7, with 7 bases lining up with TRBD2. There are 15 residues in the CDR3. Per germline, CDR1 LNHDA and CDR2 SQIVND (reference sequence). The J segment lost 3 bases and the V segment lost 3 bases, leaving 8 bases of the junction unmatched. In DNA form, the CDR3 reads TGTGCCAGTAGTATCGGGCAGGGAGGGGTCTACGAGCAGTACTTC. Its protein is CASSIGQGGVYEQYF.

This clone was seen a single time. The V call is TRBV7-8, the J call TRBJ2-3; no clear D. The CDR3 spans 14 residues. The V gene's germline CDR1 is SGHVS and CDR2 FQNEAQ. V lost 2 bases and J 3 bases, leaving 9 bases between the germline ends. As DNA, the CDR3 is TGTGCCAGCAGCTTAACCCAGACTACAGATACGCAGTATTTT. It is translated as CASSLTQTTDTQYF.

This chain's CDR3 is CASSPAGLAEGKYNEQFF. The DNA for the CDR3 is TGTGCCAGCAGCCCCGCCGGACTAGCGGAGGGGAAATACAATGAGCAGTTCTTC. The V and J genes are TRBV7-9 and TRBJ2-1; TRBD2 agrees at 10 bases. The CDR3 loop spans 18 amino acids. Germline loops: CDR1 SEHNR, CDR2 FQNEAQ (reference sequence). V was clipped by 5 bases and J by 4 bases; unmatched bases: 14.

The rearrangement uses TRBV19 and TRBJ1-6; D unclear. V gave up 3 bases and J gave up 8 bases, with 29 bases separating them. Germline CDR1 and CDR2: LNHDA and SQIVND (reference sequence). The CDR3 spans 20 residues. CDR3: CASSMGGFELPSKAYSPLHF. CDR3 nucleotides: TGTGCCAGTAGTATGGGCGGATTTGAGCTGCCCTCGAAGGCCTATTCACCCCTCCACTTT. The full variable domain, rest sourced from reference TRBV19 and TRBJ1-6, is DGGITQSPKYLFRKEGQNVTLSCEQNLNHDAMYWYRQDPGQGLRLIYYSQIVNDFQKGDIAEGYSVSREKKESFPLTVTSAQKNPTAFYLCASSMGGFELPSKAYSPLHFGNGTRLTVT.

The V call is TRBV4-1, the J call TRBJ2-5; perhaps TRBD1 as D (6 bases). The CDR3 has 15 amino acids. V was trimmed by 4 bases and J by 4 bases, leaving 16 bases between them. The germline gives CDR1 MGHRA, CDR2 YSYEKL. For the CDR3, the DNA is TGCGCCAGCAGCCGCGTGGGGGCCGGGGCAGAGACCCAGTACTTC. Translating gives CASSRVGAGAETQYF.

This rearrangement joins TRBV7-9 to TRBJ1-1; maybe TRBD1 (5 bases). The CDR3 length is 13 residues. The V end lost 5 bases, the J end lost 4 bases, and 11 bases lay between the germline ends. CDR1 is SEHNR and CDR2 is FQNEAQ in the germline V gene (reference sequence). As DNA, the CDR3 is TGTGCCAGCAGCCCAGGGTCCGTCACTGAAGCTTTCTTT. It specifies CASSPGSVTEAFF.

This chain links TRBV7-3 with TRBJ2-3; 8 bases map to TRBD2. This CDR3 spans 15 amino acids. Germline loops: CDR1 SGHTA, CDR2 FQGTGA. J gave up 0 bases and V 5 bases, and 4 bases lay outside the gene matches. The CDR3 loop reads CASSPERESTDTQYF. Here the CDR3 DNA reads TGTGCCAGCAGCCCCGAGCGGGAGAGCACAGATACGCAGTATTTT.

This clone was seen more than once but under ten times. The chain couples TRBV9 to TRBJ1-2; a possible D gene is TRBD1 (5 bases). The germline CDR1 and CDR2 sequences are SGDLS and YYNGEE. The CDR3 totals 17 residues. V gave up 2 bases and J gave up 6 bases, with 23 bases separating them. CDR3 coding DNA: TGTGCCAGCAGCGTGGGCCCTCTCACCCACCAGGGCGATGGCTACACCTTC. Translation gives CASSVGPLTHQGDGYTF. The full variable domain, in which reference TRBV9 and TRBJ1-2 provide the parts outside the CDR3, is DSGVTQTPKHLITATGQRVTLRCSPRSGDLSVYWYQQSLDQGLQFLIQYYNGEERAKGNILERFSAQQFPDLHSELNLSSLELGDSALYFCASSVGPLTHQGDGYTFGSGTRLTVV.

The V and J genes are TRBV7-9 and TRBJ2-1, with TRBD2 matching over 11 bases. This CDR3 spans 16 amino acids. Trimming at V came to 5 bases and at J to 8 bases, leaving 11 bases not matched to a gene. Looked up from germline, CDR1 is SEHNR and CDR2 is FQNEAQ (reference sequence). The CDR3 DNA sequence: TGTGCCAGCAGCGCAGAAACTAGCGGGAGAGGAGATGAGCAGTTCTTC. Its translation is CASSAETSGRGDEQFF.

The chain employs TRBV28 and TRBJ2-5; a weak D match, TRBD1 (6 bases). Per the germline V gene, CDR1 is MDHEN and CDR2 is SYDVKM. Trimming removed 5 bases from V and 4 bases from J, with 17 bases in between. This CDR3 has 15 residues. The CDR3 DNA reads TGTGCCAGCAGTCCCCCGGCAGGGGATCGAGAGACCCAGTACTTC. This sequence encodes CASSPPAGDRETQYF. The full variable domain, rest sourced from reference TRBV28 and TRBJ2-5, is DVKVTQSSRYLVKRTGEKVFLECVQDMDHENMFWYRQDPGLGLRLIYFSYDVKMKEKGDIPEGYSVSREKKERFSLILESASTNQTSMYLCASSPPAGDRETQYFGPGTRLLVL.

The chain carries TRBV20-1 and TRBJ1-5; D call uncertain. The CDR3 loop spans 14 amino acids. The ends were cut back, 3 bases at V and 4 bases at J, with 13 bases in the middle. Germline-derived CDR1 and CDR2 are DFQATT and SNEGSKA (reference sequence). CDR3 amino acids: CSASFGSRNQPQHF. CDR3 DNA sequence: TGCAGTGCTAGTTTCGGCTCGAGGAATCAGCCCCAGCATTTT.

The rearrangement joins TRBV28 to TRBJ2-7, with D possibly being TRBD2 (6 bases). The CDR3 totals 16 residues. The V end lost 1 base, the J end lost 5 bases, and 18 bases lay between the germline ends. Germline V gene sequence: CDR1 MDHEN, CDR2 SYDVKM. The CDR3 sequence is CASSLFRGTLRDEQYF. The DNA of the CDR3 is TGTGCCAGCAGTTTATTCCGGGGGACCTTGCGCGACGAGCAGTACTTC.